This T cell receptor beta chain was sequenced in a study of PD-1 blockade in mismatch repair-deficient tumors. Trimming removed 0 bases at V and 9 bases at J, with 18 bases between. The CDR3 length is 15 residues. Germline V gene data show CDR1 as SGHRS and CDR2 as YFSETQ. All patients were mismatch repair deficient, assessed by either PCR or immunohistochemistry. The TCR-sequenced patients were a few responders to pembrolizumab. This clone was found a few times. Generated by immunoSEQ multiplex PCR, the TCRdb table keeps only in-frame clones and is missing some. The data hold roughly 120,000 clones, with 85% to 90% observed a single time.

This chain connects TRBV5-1 to TRBJ1-2, with D unclear. The clonotype comes from an adult with mismatch repair-deficient cancer. Material: peripheral blood, obtained approximately 72 weeks after starting pembrolizumab. The CDR3 is CASSLAGVGGSSYTF. The CDR3 DNA sequence: TGCGCCAGCAGCTTGGCTGGGGTAGGAGGTAGCAGCTACACCTTC. The whole variable domain, filled in from reference TRBV5-1 and TRBJ1-2, reads KAGVTQTPRYLIKTRGQQVTLSCSPISGHRSVSWYQQTPGQGLQFLFEYFSETQRNKGNFPGRFSGRQFSNSRSEMNVSTLELGDSALYLCASSLAGVGGSSYTFGSGTRLTVV.